Given below is one T cell receptor beta chain in context. This specimen belongs to a study of shared clonotypes between healthy human individuals. Looking at the study overall: The study enrolled a couple of women and three men aged 18 to 49.

CDR3 length: 14 amino acids. Germline V CDR1 and CDR2: SGHRS, YFSETQ. With V trimmed by 3 bases and J by 5 bases, 3 bases remained unmatched. The donor cohort consisted entirely of Caucasian adults residing in Nashville, Tennessee. The repertoire was sequenced with immunoSEQ multiplex PCR; TCRdb's copy has only in-frame clones and lacks some. The table records 2 million to 2.5 million clones, over 85% of them present only once. This receptor was obtained from a man aged 18 to 35 in good health. Some clones in this sample may be carry-over from other donors' samples. The sequencing sample was made of naive CD4+ T cells from PBMCs. The subset here: CD45RA+ positively selected. J is TRBJ2-1 and V is TRBV5-1; 9 nucleotides align to TRBD2. Here the CDR3 DNA reads TGCGCCAGCAGCTCTAGCGGGGCTAACAATGAGCAGTTCTTC. It translates to CASSSSGANNEQFF.